These 22 T cell receptor beta chains were sequenced from one sample in a study of T-cell memory formation after mild COVID-19. TCRdb processed the 5' RACE reads anew with MiXCR; each CDR3 protein has one entry. The sample contains fewer than 500,000 distinct CDR3 sequences, about 23% of which appear only once. Sequenced: PBMCs or a T cell subset sorted from them (not recorded which). These receptors originate from an adult woman who had mild COVID-19 (a few samples of this study predate the infection). Cell type and time point are not known.

The chain couples TRBV29-1 to TRBJ2-3; 13 bases line up with TRBD2. CDR1 is SQVTM, CDR2 ANQGSEA, per germline. This CDR3 has 18 residues. V dropped 0 bases and J dropped 5; count of bases not matched to a gene: 11. The CDR3 loop is CSVEDSTTSGGAVDTQYF. The CDR3 nucleotides are TGCAGCGTTGAAGATTCCACTACTAGCGGGGGGGCCGTAGATACGCAGTATTTT.

This clonotype has just a few counts. This chain connects TRBV7-9 to TRBJ2-7; 8 nucleotides match TRBD1. Trimming took 5 bases from V and 4 from J; bases not matched to a gene: 7. Germline CDR1 and CDR2: SEHNR and FQNEAQ (reference sequence). The CDR3 loop spans 14 amino acids. The CDR3 DNA reads TGTGCCAGCAGCCGGACAGGGTTCCCTTACGAGCAGTACTTC. Protein product: CASSRTGFPYEQYF.

The V gene is TRBV7-9, the J gene TRBJ2-7; weak D call: TRBD2 (6 bases). CDR3 size: 15 residues. The germline V and J ends were trimmed by 3 bases and 6 bases, with 18 bases remaining between them. Germline V gene sequence: CDR1 SEHNR, CDR2 FQNEAQ (reference sequence). CDR3 nucleotide sequence: TGTGCCAGCAGCTTGGGACTTTATACCCCCAGCGAGCAGTACTTC. Translated: CASSLGLYTPSEQYF.

This clonotype appeared a few times. This rearrangement joins TRBV12-3 or TRBV12-4 to TRBJ2-1; maybe TRBD1 (6 bases). This CDR3 comprises 14 residues. Trimming took off 3 bases at V and 6 bases at J, with 12 bases between the two ends. CDR3 DNA sequence: TGTGCCAGCAGTTTGGGCCTGGGGGCCAATGAGCAGTTCTTC. Encoded protein: CASSLGLGANEQFF.

This clonotype was seen a few times. Here the CDR3 reads CASSKFYYYNEQFF. In DNA form, the CDR3 reads TGTGCCAGCAGCAAATTTTACTACTACAATGAGCAGTTCTTC. V and J are TRBV21-1 and TRBJ2-1. TRBV21-1 is a documented pseudogene. CDR3 length equals 14 residues.

The CDR3 protein is CAWSSGLAGYNEQFF. The CDR3, as DNA: TGTGCCTGGAGTTCTGGACTAGCGGGTTACAATGAGCAGTTCTTC. This chain uses TRBV30 with TRBJ2-1; TRBD2 matches at 11 bases. The V segment lost 2 bases and the J segment 4 bases; nucleotides outside the gene matches: 4. Germline CDR1 and CDR2: GTSNPN and SVGIG (reference sequence). CDR3 size: 15 residues.

Regarding this clonotype: At one end, the junction sequence differs from germline, possibly due to a read error. The chain combines TRBV7-3 with TRBJ1-1; D is unresolved. The CDR3 runs 13 residues. The V gene's germline CDR1 is SGHTA and CDR2 FQGTGA. Here the CDR3 reads CASSSGPNAEAFF. DNA for the CDR3: TGTGCCAGCAGCTCAGGACCGAACGCTGAAGCTTTCTTT. Using reference TRBV7-3 and TRBJ1-1 for the parts outside the CDR3, the full variable domain is GAGVSQTPSNKVTEKGKYVELRCDPISGHTALYWYRQSLGQGPEFLIYFQGTGAADDSGLPNDRFFAVRPEGSVSTLKIQRTERGDSAVYLCASSSGPNAEAFFGQGTRLTVV.

The chain combines TRBV5-1 with TRBJ2-7; D ambiguous. The V end was cut by 4 bases, the J end by 2 bases, with 7 bases between. The CDR3 totals 12 residues. Germline values: CDR1 SGHRS, CDR2 YFSETQ. As DNA, the CDR3 is TGCGCCAGCAGCCCCCCCGCCTACGAGCAGTACTTC. Translation gives CASSPPAYEQYF. Based on the CDR3 plus reference TRBV5-1 and TRBJ2-7, the full variable domain is KAGVTQTPRYLIKTRGQQVTLSCSPISGHRSVSWYQQTPGQGLQFLFEYFSETQRNKGNFPGRFSGRQFSNSRSEMNVSTLELGDSALYLCASSPPAYEQYFGPGTRLTVT.

The chain couples TRBV18 to TRBJ2-1, with 7 nucleotides matching TRBD1. Germline values: CDR1 KGHSH, CDR2 LQKENI. The CDR3 sequence is 13 residues long. V shed 3 bases, J shed 8 bases, and the junction held 4 bases outside the gene matches. The CDR3 DNA reads as TGTGCCAGCTCACCGGAAGGGGGCGATGAGCAGTTCTTC. Amino acids: CASSPEGGDEQFF.

The V call is TRBV5-1, the J call TRBJ2-7; possible D gene TRBD1, 6 bases. This CDR3 comprises 17 residues. Per the germline V gene, CDR1 is SGHRS and CDR2 is YFSETQ. Trimming took 5 bases from V and 0 from J, leaving 21 bases between them. CDR3 amino acids: CASSPGTWGAGSYEQYF. In DNA, the CDR3 is TGCGCCAGCAGTCCCGGGACATGGGGCGCCGGCTCCTACGAGCAGTACTTC.

This rearrangement joins TRBV20-1 to TRBJ2-7, with 7 nucleotides matching TRBD2. The CDR3 sequence is 15 residues long. Germline V gives CDR1 DFQATT, CDR2 SNEGSKA (reference sequence). With V trimmed by 0 bases and J by 2 bases, 7 bases remained unmatched. The CDR3 DNA reads as TGCAGTGCTAGAGATCTAAGCGGGGCGGCCTACGAGCAGTACTTC. Its translation is CSARDLSGAAYEQYF.

This clonotype was picked up one time. The chain couples TRBV6-1 to TRBJ2-1; 7 bases agree with TRBD2. There are 15 residues in the CDR3. Germline CDR1 is MNHNS and CDR2 is SASEGT. The V gene end was trimmed by 5 bases and the J gene end by 8 bases; junction bases not matched to a gene: 12. The CDR3 protein is CASSLDSGAVYEQFF. Written as DNA, the CDR3 is TGTGCCAGCAGTCTAGACAGCGGGGCCGTCTATGAGCAGTTCTTC.

This clonotype showed up just a few times. One end of the junction varies from germline; a read error may be responsible. This chain joins TRBV11-2 and TRBJ1-1; D unresolved. CDR1 and CDR2 (germline): SGHAT, FQNNGV. This CDR3 is 14 amino acids long. CDR3 coding DNA: TGTGCCAGCAGAAAAGGAGGACTGAAAACTGAAGCTTTCTTT. Translation gives CASRKGGLKTEAFF.

The J gene is TRBJ2-3, the V gene TRBV7-8, with D perhaps given as TRBD1 or TRBD2 (6 bases each). Trimming cost V 5 bases and J 7 bases, with 19 bases left between them. CDR3 length: 15 amino acids. Per germline, CDR1 SGHVS and CDR2 FQNEAQ. The CDR3 loop is CASSPEGGAEHTQYF. DNA for the CDR3: TGTGCCAGCAGCCCCGAGGGGGGCGCGGAGCATACGCAGTATTTT.

The chain couples TRBV9 to TRBJ2-7, with D perhaps TRBD1 or TRBD2 (5 bases each). Germline assignment: CDR1 SGDLS and CDR2 YYNGEE. V was cut by 3 bases and J by 0 bases, with 16 bases left in between. The CDR3 extends over 16 amino acids. The CDR3 nucleotides are TGTGCCAGCAGCGCCGATGGGGACCGATTCTCCTACGAGCAGTACTTC. It yields the protein CASSADGDRFSYEQYF. Variable domain in full (rest from reference TRBV9 and TRBJ2-7): DSGVTQTPKHLITATGQRVTLRCSPRSGDLSVYWYQQSLDQGLQFLIQYYNGEERAKGNILERFSAQQFPDLHSELNLSSLELGDSALYFCASSADGDRFSYEQYFGPGTRLTVT.

This clonotype has only a few counts. V gene TRBV4-3 combines with J gene TRBJ2-7; D is uncertain. The CDR3 contains 14 residues. In germline, CDR1 is LGHNA, CDR2 YSLEER. V was shortened by 0 bases and J by 3 bases, with 9 bases between the two germline ends. The DNA of the CDR3 is TGCGCCAGCAGCCAAGAATTAGTCGACTACGAGCAGTACTTC. Its translation is CASSQELVDYEQYF.

The chain carries TRBV30 and TRBJ2-3, with TRBD2 as a possible D gene (6 bases). Germline lookup yields CDR1 GTSNPN and CDR2 SVGIG (reference sequence). The V gene lost 7 bases and the J gene lost 2 bases, with 16 bases spanning the gap. The CDR3 has 14 residues. CDR3 loop: CASPGDSYTDTQYF. The CDR3 nucleotides are TGTGCCTCCCCGGGGGACTCATACACAGATACGCAGTATTTT.

The table lists this clonotype with a few counts. This chain connects TRBV12-5 to TRBJ2-1; TRBD2 agrees at 10 bases. The CDR3 loop spans 15 amino acids. CDR1 is LGHNT and CDR2 is FRNRAP in the germline V gene. V lost 4 bases to trimming and J lost 2 bases; unmatched junction nucleotides: 2. The CDR3 nucleotides are TGTGCTAGTGGTTCACTAGCGGGACCCTACAATGAGCAGTTCTTC. Translated, it gives CASGSLAGPYNEQFF.

This clonotype was detected a few times. The chain joins TRBV4-3 to TRBJ2-5, with 7 bases lining up with TRBD2. V was pared by 5 bases and J by 4 bases, with 13 bases of the junction left unmatched. This CDR3 is built from 16 residues. Germline V gene lookup returns CDR1 LGHNA and CDR2 YSLEER. This CDR3 is CASSYSREGGRETQYF. The CDR3 region has the DNA TGCGCCAGCAGCTATAGCAGGGAGGGCGGGCGAGAGACCCAGTACTTC.

V is TRBV12-3 or TRBV12-4 and J is TRBJ1-5; D remains ambiguous. V was shortened by 2 bases and J by 6 bases, with 11 bases between the two germline ends. The CDR3 has 14 amino acids. In DNA form, the CDR3 reads TGTGCCAGCAGTTTAAGTCGAGGCTCTCAGCCCCAGCATTTT. As protein: CASSLSRGSQPQHF.

This clonotype was observed a few times. The J gene is TRBJ1-6, the V gene TRBV2, with D perhaps TRBD1 (5 bases). The CDR3 has 16 residues. Trimming took 6 bases from V and 11 from J, leaving 23 bases between them. Germline CDR1 SNHLY, CDR2 FYNNEI. In nucleotides, the CDR3 is TGTGCCAGCAGCCTTGGGAGGGACCGCCTCGCTGCACCCCTCCACTTT. Translated, it gives CASSLGRDRLAAPLHF.

V usage is TRBV7-6 and J usage is TRBJ2-6; D gene uncertain. The V end was cut by 5 bases, the J end by 0 bases, with 8 bases between. CDR3 size: 15 residues. Looked up from germline, CDR1 is SGHVS and CDR2 is FNYEAQ. The CDR3 here is CASSQTHSGANVLTF. The CDR3 region has the DNA TGTGCCAGCAGCCAGACTCACTCTGGGGCCAACGTCCTGACTTTC.